This passage covers 19 T cell receptor beta chains from one sample sequenced in a study of T-cell reconstitution after alpha-beta-depleted transplantation in children. Molecular barcoding with unique molecular identifiers was used for the TCRbeta library. TCRdb itself ran the PCR reads through MiXCR, one entry per CDR3 protein. Seen here are under 250,000 distinct CDR3 sequences, approximately 24% observed once, and the top ten hold under 5.5%. The sample here was PBMCs, mostly from graft donor cells, taken 360 days after TCRalphabeta/CD19-depleted stem cell transplant. The receptors were sampled from a female patient aged 2 to 10 who had a stem cell transplant for congenital amegakaryocytic thrombocytopenia, so the T cells may come from the graft donor.

V gene TRBV4-1 combines with J gene TRBJ1-2; D is undetermined. The V end lost 8 bases, the J end lost 1 base, and 17 bases lay between the germline ends. This CDR3 is built from 15 residues. Germline lookup yields CDR1 MGHRA and CDR2 YSYEKL. This CDR3 reads CASLPGPLGNYGYTF. CDR3 in DNA: TGCGCCAGCTTACCCGGGCCGTTGGGTAACTATGGCTACACCTTC.

This rearrangement joins TRBV11-2 to TRBJ2-7; D possibly corresponds to TRBD2 (5 bases). CDR1 and CDR2 from the germline V gene are SGHAT and FQNNGV. Trimming left V 5 bases short and J 4 bases short, with 15 bases between. This CDR3 region has 14 residues. As DNA, the CDR3 is TGTGCCAGCAGCCTCACGGACTGGAGTTACGAGCAGTACTTC. This codes for CASSLTDWSYEQYF.

This clonotype has more than one count but fewer than ten. V is TRBV4-1 and J is TRBJ2-7; TRBD1 matches at 8 bases. Looked up from germline, CDR1 is MGHRA and CDR2 is YSYEKL. The CDR3 contains 15 residues. The V segment lost 3 bases and the J segment 0 bases; nucleotides outside the gene matches: 4. CDR3 in DNA: TGCGCCAGCAGCCAGACAGGGGTGGGCTCCTACGAGCAGTACTTC. It yields the protein CASSQTGVGSYEQYF.

The rearrangement links TRBV12-3 or TRBV12-4 to TRBJ1-2; 7 bases fit TRBD1. The CDR3 is 14 amino acids. With V trimmed by 6 bases and J by 4 bases, 8 bases remained unmatched. CDR3 sequence (DNA): TGTGCCAGCAGAAGTACACAGGGGATCTATGGCTACACCTTC. Amino acids: CASRSTQGIYGYTF.

There are many counts of this clonotype. The chain combines TRBV12-3 or TRBV12-4 with TRBJ2-7; possibly TRBD2 for D (5 bases). The CDR3 contains 13 residues. V was trimmed by 2 bases and J by 6 bases, leaving 11 bases between them. CDR3 residues: CASSLSARGEQYF. The CDR3 region has the DNA TGTGCCAGCAGTTTAAGCGCCCGGGGCGAGCAGTACTTC.

The chain combines TRBV2 with TRBJ2-3; perhaps D is TRBD1 or TRBD2 (6 bases each). Germline V gene sequence: CDR1 SNHLY, CDR2 FYNNEI. The V and J ends lost 9 bases and 0 bases respectively, with 16 bases between them. This CDR3 region has 15 residues. The CDR3, as DNA: TGTGCCAGAGGGGGGTGGCGACTCAGCACAGATACGCAGTATTTT. This sequence encodes CARGGWRLSTDTQYF.

Only a few counts were recorded for this clonotype. CDR3 sequence: CASSLTRDRLMNTEAFF. The CDR3, as DNA: TGTGCCAGCAGTTTAACCCGGGACAGGCTTATGAACACTGAAGCTTTCTTT. The rearrangement uses TRBV28 and TRBJ1-1, with 8 bases identical to TRBD1. After removal of 2 bases from V and 0 bases from J, the junction contained 8 bases not matched to a gene. The CDR3 runs 17 residues. Germline V gives CDR1 MDHEN, CDR2 SYDVKM.

This clonotype was recorded a few times. The chain recombines TRBV7-2 with TRBJ1-5; D ambiguous. V lost 0 bases and J lost 0, with 6 bases in between. CDR1 and CDR2 from the germline V gene are SGHTA and FQGNSA. There are 15 residues in the CDR3. As DNA, the CDR3 is TGTGCCAGCAGCTTAGCGCCCAGTAGCAATCAGCCCCAGCATTTT. Translation: CASSLAPSSNQPQHF. Looking up the rest from reference TRBV7-2 and TRBJ1-5 gives the full variable domain: GAGVSQSPSNKVTEKGKDVELRCDPISGHTALYWYRQSLGQGLEFLIYFQGNSAPDKSGLPSDRFSAERTGGSVSTLTIQRTQQEDSAVYLCASSLAPSSNQPQHFGDGTRLSIL.

The chain couples TRBV4-1 to TRBJ1-3; D unclear. From germline, CDR1 is MGHRA and CDR2 YSYEKL. Deletions cut 0 bases from V and 1 base from J, with 16 bases between. This CDR3 comprises 18 residues. CDR3 nucleotide sequence: TGCGCCAGCAGCCAAGAATATGCAATAACTCGATCTGGAAACACCATATATTTT. Protein: CASSQEYAITRSGNTIYF.

The chain links TRBV28 to TRBJ2-1; D possibly matches TRBD1 or TRBD2 (5 bases each). V was pared by 6 bases and J by 4 bases, with 16 bases between. CDR1 and CDR2 from the germline V gene are MDHEN and SYDVKM. CDR3 length: 15 residues. CDR3 sequence reads: CASSLPGPRYNEQFF. The CDR3 region has the DNA TGTGCCAGCAGCTTGCCGGGACCACGATACAATGAGCAGTTCTTC.

This clonotype was observed a few times. The chain recombines TRBV15 with TRBJ2-2; either TRBD1 or TRBD2 may fit D (5 bases each). The CDR3 has 17 residues. V was cut by 8 bases and J by 3 bases, with 22 bases left in between. CDR1 and CDR2 from the germline V gene are LNHNV and YYDKDF (reference sequence). CDR3 protein: CATLLGRDVGYTGELFF. Written as DNA, the CDR3 is TGTGCCACCCTGCTTGGCCGGGACGTCGGGTACACCGGGGAGCTGTTTTTT.

This clonotype was seen a handful of times. The chain uses TRBV6-1 and TRBJ2-3; a weak D match, TRBD1 (6 bases). Germline V gene data show CDR1 as MNHNS and CDR2 as SASEGT. This CDR3 region has 14 residues. The ends were cut back, 5 bases at V and 3 bases at J, with 12 bases in the middle. The CDR3 region is CASSQATGTDTQYF. CDR3 nucleotide sequence: TGTGCCAGCAGTCAGGCCACAGGGACAGATACGCAGTATTTT.

The sample holds a few counts of this clonotype. The chain employs TRBV5-1 and TRBJ2-3; perhaps D is TRBD1 or TRBD2 (6 bases each). The CDR3 has 14 residues. Trimming took 5 bases from V and 5 from J, leaving 15 bases between them. Germline V gene data show CDR1 as SGHRS and CDR2 as YFSETQ. CDR3 in amino acids: CASSRTVGGDTQYF. The CDR3 bases are TGCGCCAGCAGTCGGACAGTGGGGGGAGATACGCAGTATTTT. Drawing the rest from reference TRBV5-1 and TRBJ2-3, the complete variable domain is KAGVTQTPRYLIKTRGQQVTLSCSPISGHRSVSWYQQTPGQGLQFLFEYFSETQRNKGNFPGRFSGRQFSNSRSEMNVSTLELGDSALYLCASSRTVGGDTQYFGPGTRLTVL.

A few counts support this clonotype. The rearrangement joins TRBV12-3 or TRBV12-4 to TRBJ1-6; D not certain. V shed 0 bases and J shed 10 bases, with 7 bases lying between them. This CDR3 is built from 13 residues. The CDR3 DNA follows: TGTGCCAGCAGTTTAGCTTACGGATCACCCCTCCACTTT. Protein: CASSLAYGSPLHF.

This clonotype was seen a few times. V and J are TRBV20-1 and TRBJ2-2; D unclear. The germline V gene encodes CDR1 DFQATT and CDR2 SNEGSKA (reference sequence). This CDR3 has 14 amino acids. The CDR3 is CRGLCKLNTGELFF. In nucleotides, the CDR3 is TGCAGGGGGTTATGCAAGCTCAACACCGGGGAGCTGTTTTTT.

This clonotype was seen more than once but under ten times. The chain has TRBV10-3 and TRBJ2-1; D might be TRBD2 (7 bases). There are 15 residues in the CDR3. The V end was cut by 10 bases, the J end by 2 bases, with 18 bases between. CDR1 and CDR2 (germline): ENHRY, SYGVKD. CDR3 DNA sequence: TGTGCCACGGAGGGGGGGGGATCCCCCTACAATGAGCAGTTCTTC. This encodes CATEGGGSPYNEQFF.

This clonotype has a count of ten or more. The chain links TRBV4-1 to TRBJ2-7; no firm D call. Germline V gives CDR1 MGHRA, CDR2 YSYEKL. V was clipped by 4 bases and J by 0 bases, with 13 bases between them. This CDR3 has 15 amino acids. This chain's CDR3 is CASSRTAMSSYEQYF. Here the CDR3 DNA reads TGCGCCAGCAGCCGTACAGCGATGAGCTCCTACGAGCAGTACTTC.

The V call is TRBV6-2 or TRBV6-3, the J call TRBJ2-1; the D gene is possibly TRBD1 (5 bases). The CDR3 extends over 13 amino acids. The V end lost 0 bases, the J end lost 12 bases, and 12 bases lay between the germline ends. Germline CDR1 reads MNHEY; CDR2 reads SVGEGT. CDR3 sequence reads: CASSYSWQGGQFF. The CDR3 DNA reads as TGTGCCAGCAGTTACTCGTGGCAGGGCGGGCAGTTCTTC.

This chain connects TRBV7-8 to TRBJ2-5; D perhaps matches TRBD1 (6 bases). Trimming took off 1 base at V and 2 bases at J, with 20 bases between the two ends. Per the germline V gene, CDR1 is SGHVS and CDR2 is FQNEAQ. The length of the CDR3 is 18 residues. CDR3 nucleotide sequence: TGTGCCAGCAGCTTAGGGTATAGGGGGACATCATTACAAGAGACCCAGTACTTC. This gives the protein CASSLGYRGTSLQETQYF.